The clone carrying this T cell receptor beta chain was recorded a few times. Its specificity is not known. Alongside a J-beta primer mix, a sample-barcoded 5' primer served in a second PCR lasting 7 to 11 cycles. Template switching added a 12-random-nucleotide identifier to every cDNA molecule. TCRdb reanalysed the 5' RACE reads using MiXCR and keeps one entry per CDR3 protein. The table includes 1.5 million to 2 million distinct CDR3 sequences, about 50% detected once. The entry originates in a study of blood T cells in healthy people across ages. Study overall: Per two T cells, template switching captured roughly one barcoded beta molecule. The study's findings and limits: A conclusive naive versus antigen-experienced comparison was prevented by the unsorted PBMCs. TCR beta diversity per million T cells fell roughly linearly with age.

The V gene's germline CDR1 is LGHNA and CDR2 YSLEER. This CDR3 contains 14 residues. Trimming removed 6 bases from V and 0 bases from J, with 11 bases in between. Source material: blood. This clonotype was sampled from a woman aged 40 to 55 in good health. The chain recombines TRBV4-3 with TRBJ2-5, with D hard to call. In DNA form, the CDR3 reads TGCGCCAGCAGTAGAACACAAAACCAAGAGACCCAGTACTTC. Translating it yields CASSRTQNQETQYF.